The rows below give T cell receptor beta chains drawn from one sample of a study of blood T cell repertoires in COVID-19. The table came from immunoSEQ multiplex PCR; TCRdb's copy has only in-frame clones and leaves some out. The sample carries 230,000 or so clones, less than 90% recorded once. Sequenced sample: peripheral blood. The source of these receptors is a man aged 25 to 40 with active or convalescent COVID-19. CDR3s include the opening cysteine and the closing phenylalanine or tryptophan. The order of the fields is D gene, J gene, V gene, clone size, CDR3 protein, CDR3 DNA. The D gene is left open where the match is weak. A clone size is listed for some rows: how often the clone was seen (once, few, many), or a class if it is expanded.

D gene: .; J gene: TRBJ1-5; V gene: TRBV7-2; clone size: .; CDR3 protein: CASSLDRFQPQHF; CDR3 DNA: TGTGCCAGCAGCTTAGACAGGTTTCAGCCCCAGCATTTT
D gene: .; J gene: TRBJ1-5; V gene: TRBV29-1; clone size: .; CDR3 protein: CSAGGSNQPQHF; CDR3 DNA: TGCAGCGCCGGAGGTAGCAATCAGCCCCAGCATTTT
D gene: .; J gene: TRBJ2-5; V gene: TRBV5-8; clone size: .; CDR3 protein: CASSLNVYGGQYF; CDR3 DNA: TGTGCCAGCAGCTTGAATGTGTACGGGGGCCAGTACTTC
D gene: .; J gene: TRBJ1-5; V gene: TRBV24-1; clone size: .; CDR3 protein: CATSDQTGLSNQPQHF; CDR3 DNA: TGTGCCACCAGTGACCAAACAGGGCTTAGCAATCAGCCCCAGCATTTT
D gene: TRBD1; J gene: TRBJ2-7; V gene: TRBV28; clone size: once; CDR3 protein: CASGQGVGEQYF; CDR3 DNA: TGTGCCAGTGGACAGGGTGTAGGCGAGCAGTACTTC
D gene: TRBD2; J gene: TRBJ2-1; V gene: TRBV27; clone size: .; CDR3 protein: CASSPLAGGHEQFF; CDR3 DNA: TGTGCCAGCAGTCCCTTGGCGGGGGGGCATGAGCAGTTCTTC
D gene: .; J gene: TRBJ1-6; V gene: TRBV3-1/TRBV3-2; clone size: .; CDR3 protein: CASSQAGGSPLHF; CDR3 DNA: TGTGCCAGCAGCCAAGCTGGCGGATCACCCCTCCACTTT
D gene: .; J gene: TRBJ1-4; V gene: TRBV6-4; clone size: .; CDR3 protein: CASSDSEKLVVATNEKLFF; CDR3 DNA: TGTGCCAGCAGTGACTCCGAGAAGCTAGTAGTGGCAACTAATGAAAAACTGTTTTTT
D gene: .; J gene: TRBJ1-1; V gene: TRBV4-1; clone size: .; CDR3 protein: CASSQTALNTEAFF; CDR3 DNA: TGCGCCAGCAGCCAAACAGCCCTGAACACTGAAGCTTTCTTT
D gene: TRBD1; J gene: TRBJ1-3; V gene: TRBV6-5; clone size: .; CDR3 protein: CASSSTGGGNTIYF; CDR3 DNA: TGTGCCAGCAGTTCGACAGGGGGTGGAAACACCATATATTTT
D gene: .; J gene: TRBJ2-1; V gene: TRBV12-3/TRBV12-4; clone size: .; CDR3 protein: CASSLSDEQFF; CDR3 DNA: TGTGCCAGCAGTTTATCTGATGAGCAGTTCTTC
D gene: TRBD2; J gene: TRBJ2-1; V gene: TRBV11-2; clone size: .; CDR3 protein: CASSPLAGAPSEQFF; CDR3 DNA: TGTGCCAGCAGCCCCTTAGCGGGAGCGCCCTCTGAGCAGTTCTTC
D gene: .; J gene: TRBJ2-1; V gene: TRBV30; clone size: .; CDR3 protein: CAWSRGEQFF; CDR3 DNA: TGTGCCTGGAGCAGGGGTGAGCAGTTCTTC
D gene: .; J gene: TRBJ1-1; V gene: TRBV12-5; clone size: .; CDR3 protein: CASGPGGEAFF; CDR3 DNA: TGTGCTAGTGGCCCCGGAGGGGAAGCTTTCTTT
D gene: .; J gene: TRBJ2-1; V gene: TRBV3-1/TRBV3-2; clone size: .; CDR3 protein: CASSQRLNEQFF; CDR3 DNA: TGTGCCAGCAGCCAACGTTTAAATGAGCAGTTCTTC
D gene: TRBD1; J gene: TRBJ1-2; V gene: TRBV28; clone size: few; CDR3 protein: CASSLGQGRSYTF; CDR3 DNA: TGTGCCAGCAGTCTCGGACAGGGAAGGAGCTACACCTTC
D gene: TRBD1; J gene: TRBJ1-3; V gene: TRBV2; clone size: .; CDR3 protein: CASSGGQGRTIYF; CDR3 DNA: TGTGCCAGCAGTGGTGGACAGGGGCGGACCATATATTTT
D gene: .; J gene: TRBJ1-5; V gene: TRBV7-8; clone size: .; CDR3 protein: CASSSNNQPQHF; CDR3 DNA: TGTGCCAGCAGCTCAAATAATCAGCCCCAGCATTTT
D gene: TRBD1; J gene: TRBJ1-1; V gene: TRBV7-2; clone size: once; CDR3 protein: CASSRDRGETEAFF; CDR3 DNA: TGTGCCAGCAGCAGGGACAGGGGGGAAACTGAAGCTTTCTTT
D gene: TRBD2; J gene: TRBJ2-7; V gene: TRBV6-5; clone size: once; CDR3 protein: CASSYLAGLPGEQYF; CDR3 DNA: TGTGCCAGCAGTTACCTAGCGGGACTCCCCGGGGAGCAGTACTTC
D gene: .; J gene: TRBJ2-7; V gene: TRBV11-2; clone size: few; CDR3 protein: CASSFSEDEQYF; CDR3 DNA: TGTGCCAGCAGCTTCAGCGAGGACGAGCAGTACTTC
D gene: .; J gene: TRBJ1-4; V gene: TRBV28; clone size: once; CDR3 protein: CASSLLSNEKLFF; CDR3 DNA: TGTGCCAGCAGCCTTCTCAGTAATGAAAAACTGTTTTTT
D gene: .; J gene: TRBJ2-3; V gene: TRBV5-4; clone size: .; CDR3 protein: CASSLGARPTDTQYF; CDR3 DNA: TGTGCCAGCAGCTTGGGAGCGCGCCCCACAGATACGCAGTATTTT
D gene: TRBD1; J gene: TRBJ1-1; V gene: TRBV30; clone size: .; CDR3 protein: CAWSVDRETEAFF; CDR3 DNA: TGTGCCTGGAGTGTTGACAGGGAGACTGAAGCTTTCTTT
D gene: .; J gene: TRBJ1-1; V gene: TRBV4-1; clone size: .; CDR3 protein: CASSQPGILRTEAFF; CDR3 DNA: TGCGCCAGCAGCCAACCAGGGATTTTGCGGACTGAAGCTTTCTTT
D gene: TRBD1; J gene: TRBJ1-5; V gene: TRBV10-1; clone size: .; CDR3 protein: CASSRQGDQPQHF; CDR3 DNA: TGCGCCAGCTCCCGACAGGGCGATCAGCCCCAGCATTTT
D gene: TRBD2; J gene: TRBJ2-1; V gene: TRBV14; clone size: .; CDR3 protein: CASSPRLAGAWDEQFF; CDR3 DNA: TGTGCCAGCAGCCCCAGGTTAGCGGGAGCTTGGGATGAGCAGTTCTTC
D gene: .; J gene: TRBJ1-2; V gene: TRBV9; clone size: .; CDR3 protein: CASSVAGGLHGYTF; CDR3 DNA: TGTGCCAGCAGCGTAGCTGGTGGGCTACATGGCTACACCTTC
D gene: .; J gene: TRBJ1-5; V gene: TRBV15; clone size: .; CDR3 protein: CATSRGQKPQHF; CDR3 DNA: TGTGCCACCAGCAGGGGGCAAAAGCCCCAGCATTTT
D gene: TRBD1; J gene: TRBJ1-2; V gene: TRBV18; clone size: .; CDR3 protein: CASSPFRTGSNYGYTF; CDR3 DNA: TGTGCCAGCTCACCTTTTCGGACAGGATCCAACTATGGCTACACCTTC
D gene: TRBD2; J gene: TRBJ2-5; V gene: TRBV3-1/TRBV3-2; clone size: .; CDR3 protein: CAISSGAYQETQYF; CDR3 DNA: TGTGCCATCTCTAGCGGGGCGTACCAAGAGACCCAGTACTTC
D gene: .; J gene: TRBJ2-3; V gene: TRBV9; clone size: .; CDR3 protein: CASSVDGAYTQYF; CDR3 DNA: TGTGCCAGCAGCGTAGATGGGGCCTATACGCAGTATTTT
D gene: TRBD2; J gene: TRBJ2-1; V gene: TRBV6-1; clone size: few; CDR3 protein: CASSEAGGYNEQFF; CDR3 DNA: TGTGCCAGCAGTGAAGCGGGAGGGTACAATGAGCAGTTCTTC
D gene: .; J gene: TRBJ2-7; V gene: TRBV27; clone size: .; CDR3 protein: CASSLTTSYEQYF; CDR3 DNA: TGTGCCAGCAGTTTAACTACGTCCTACGAGCAGTACTTC
D gene: TRBD2; J gene: TRBJ2-7; V gene: TRBV6-5; clone size: once; CDR3 protein: CASRLAPIYEQYF; CDR3 DNA: TGTGCCAGCCGACTAGCGCCAATCTACGAGCAGTACTTC
D gene: .; J gene: TRBJ2-7; V gene: TRBV28; clone size: .; CDR3 protein: CASSTIPYEQYF; CDR3 DNA: TGTGCCAGCAGTACAATCCCCTACGAGCAGTACTTC
D gene: TRBD2; J gene: TRBJ2-7; V gene: TRBV6-2/TRBV6-3; clone size: .; CDR3 protein: CASSAASGGSSSYEQYF; CDR3 DNA: TGTGCCAGCAGTGCGGCTAGCGGGGGGAGTAGCTCCTACGAGCAGTACTTC
D gene: TRBD1; J gene: TRBJ1-6; V gene: TRBV3-1/TRBV3-2; clone size: .; CDR3 protein: CASSPDRGRVNSPLHF; CDR3 DNA: TGTGCCAGCAGCCCGGACAGGGGAAGGGTGAATTCACCCCTCCACTTT
D gene: TRBD1; J gene: TRBJ1-1; V gene: TRBV7-6; clone size: .; CDR3 protein: CASSFGTGKGTEAFF; CDR3 DNA: TGTGCCAGCAGCTTCGGGACAGGGAAGGGCACTGAAGCTTTCTTT
D gene: .; J gene: TRBJ1-4; V gene: TRBV15; clone size: .; CDR3 protein: CATSRDRGGGEKLFF; CDR3 DNA: TGTGCCACCAGCAGAGATAGGGGGGGTGGTGAAAAACTGTTTTTT
D gene: .; J gene: TRBJ1-5; V gene: TRBV19; clone size: .; CDR3 protein: CASSMGTGYSNQPQHF; CDR3 DNA: TGTGCCAGTAGTATGGGAACAGGTTATAGCAATCAGCCCCAGCATTTT
D gene: .; J gene: TRBJ2-5; V gene: TRBV28; clone size: once; CDR3 protein: CASSLLFGAGTETQYF; CDR3 DNA: TGTGCCAGCAGTTTATTATTTGGCGCGGGAACGGAGACCCAGTACTTC
D gene: TRBD2; J gene: TRBJ2-1; V gene: TRBV28; clone size: few; CDR3 protein: CASSSQGLAGLVEFF; CDR3 DNA: TGTGCCAGCAGTTCCCAGGGACTAGCGGGACTCGTGGAGTTCTTC
D gene: .; J gene: TRBJ1-6; V gene: TRBV10-2; clone size: .; CDR3 protein: CASSQGNNSPLHF; CDR3 DNA: TGCGCCAGCAGTCAGGGAAATAATTCACCCCTCCACTTT
D gene: .; J gene: TRBJ1-1; V gene: TRBV7-9; clone size: .; CDR3 protein: CASSLDGGPGDTEAFF; CDR3 DNA: TGTGCCAGCAGCTTAGACGGGGGGCCCGGGGACACTGAAGCTTTCTTT
D gene: .; J gene: TRBJ2-3; V gene: TRBV7-6; clone size: .; CDR3 protein: CASSLPGGVRADTQYF; CDR3 DNA: TGTGCCAGCAGCTTACCCGGCGGGGTCAGGGCAGATACGCAGTATTTT
D gene: .; J gene: TRBJ1-6; V gene: TRBV7-2; clone size: .; CDR3 protein: CASSFSPLPLHF; CDR3 DNA: TGTGCCAGCAGCTTTAGCCCGCTACCCCTCCACTTT
D gene: .; J gene: TRBJ2-7; V gene: TRBV4-3; clone size: .; CDR3 protein: CASSHNFDKTYEQYF; CDR3 DNA: TGCGCCAGCAGCCATAACTTTGACAAGACCTACGAGCAGTACTTC
D gene: .; J gene: TRBJ2-2; V gene: TRBV7-2; clone size: few; CDR3 protein: CASSLGLGDTGELFF; CDR3 DNA: TGTGCCAGCAGCTTAGGACTCGGGGACACCGGGGAGCTGTTTTTT
D gene: TRBD1; J gene: TRBJ1-2; V gene: TRBV28; clone size: .; CDR3 protein: CASSFDRGGYGYTF; CDR3 DNA: TGTGCCAGCAGTTTTGACAGGGGGGGATATGGCTACACCTTC
D gene: TRBD1; J gene: TRBJ2-5; V gene: TRBV12-3/TRBV12-4; clone size: .; CDR3 protein: CASTSGGAETQYF; CDR3 DNA: TGTGCCAGCACTTCAGGGGGCGCGGAGACCCAGTACTTC